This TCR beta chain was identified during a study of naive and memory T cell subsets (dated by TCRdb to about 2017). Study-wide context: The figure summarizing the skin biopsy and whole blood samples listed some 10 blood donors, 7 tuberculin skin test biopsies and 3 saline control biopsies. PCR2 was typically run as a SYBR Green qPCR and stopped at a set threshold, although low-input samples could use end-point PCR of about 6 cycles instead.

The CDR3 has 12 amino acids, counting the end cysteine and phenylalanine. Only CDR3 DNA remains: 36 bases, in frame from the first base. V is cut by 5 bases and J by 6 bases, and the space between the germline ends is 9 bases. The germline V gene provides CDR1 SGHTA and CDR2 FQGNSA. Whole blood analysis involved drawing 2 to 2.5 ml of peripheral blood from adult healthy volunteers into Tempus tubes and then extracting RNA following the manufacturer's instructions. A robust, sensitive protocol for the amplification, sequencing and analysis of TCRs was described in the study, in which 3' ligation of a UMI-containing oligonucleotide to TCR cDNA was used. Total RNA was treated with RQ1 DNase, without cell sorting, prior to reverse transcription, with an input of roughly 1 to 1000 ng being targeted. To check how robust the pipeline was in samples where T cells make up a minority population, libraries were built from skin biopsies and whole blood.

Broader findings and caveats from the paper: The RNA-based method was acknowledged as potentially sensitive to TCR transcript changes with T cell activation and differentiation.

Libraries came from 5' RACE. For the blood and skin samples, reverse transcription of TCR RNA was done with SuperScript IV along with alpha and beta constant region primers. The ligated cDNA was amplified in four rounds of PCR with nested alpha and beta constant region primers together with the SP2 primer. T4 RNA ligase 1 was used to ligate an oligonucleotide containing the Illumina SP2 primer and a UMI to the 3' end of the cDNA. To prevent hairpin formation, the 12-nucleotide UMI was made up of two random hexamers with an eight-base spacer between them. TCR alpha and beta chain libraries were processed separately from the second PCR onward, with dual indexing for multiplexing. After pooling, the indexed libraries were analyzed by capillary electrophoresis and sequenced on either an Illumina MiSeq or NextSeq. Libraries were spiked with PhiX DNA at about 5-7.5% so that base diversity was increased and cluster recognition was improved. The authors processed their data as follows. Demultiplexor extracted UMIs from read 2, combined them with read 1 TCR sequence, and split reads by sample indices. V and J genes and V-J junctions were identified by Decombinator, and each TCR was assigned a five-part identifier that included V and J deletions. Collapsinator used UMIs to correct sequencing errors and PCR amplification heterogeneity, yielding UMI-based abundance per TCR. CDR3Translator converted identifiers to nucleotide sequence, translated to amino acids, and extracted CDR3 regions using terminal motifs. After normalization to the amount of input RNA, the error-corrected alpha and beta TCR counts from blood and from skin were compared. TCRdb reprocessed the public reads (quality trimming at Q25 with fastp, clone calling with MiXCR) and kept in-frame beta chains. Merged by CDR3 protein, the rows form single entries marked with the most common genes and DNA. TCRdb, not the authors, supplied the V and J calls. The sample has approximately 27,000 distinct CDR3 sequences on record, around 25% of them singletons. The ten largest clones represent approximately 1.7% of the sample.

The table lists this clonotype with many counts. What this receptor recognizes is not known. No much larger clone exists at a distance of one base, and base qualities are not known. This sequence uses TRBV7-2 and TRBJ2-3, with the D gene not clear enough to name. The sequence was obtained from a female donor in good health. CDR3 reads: CASSQRSDTQYF. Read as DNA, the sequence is TGTGCCAGCAGCCAAAGGTCCGATACGCAGTATTTT.